This T cell receptor beta chain emerged from a study of T cells in Graves' hyperthyroidism and ophthalmopathy. The CDR3 extends over 15 amino acids. The J segment lost 4 bases and the V segment lost 4 bases, leaving 5 bases of the junction unmatched. Germline loops: CDR1 SGHTA, CDR2 FQGNSA. This clonotype was picked up a small number of times. Researchers took RNA transcripts and amplified the TCR beta CDR3 regions from them. With the HTBI primer set, the TCR CDR3 went through a first round of RT-PCR. MiXCR, applied by TCRdb to the multiplex PCR reads, yields one record per CDR3 protein. The repertoire holds more than 550,000 distinct CDR3 sequences, under 20% seen once, with 16% in the top ten.

The rearrangement links TRBV7-2 to TRBJ1-3; 9 bases are a match to TRBD1. The TCR originated in a woman between 45 and 60 years old with Graves' hyperthyroidism that later progressed to Graves' ophthalmopathy. The sample taken for sequencing was blood. The chain's CDR3 is CASSYGTGKGNTIYF. CDR3 coding DNA: TGTGCCAGCAGCTACGGGACAGGGAAAGGAAACACCATATATTTT.